What follows are 20 T cell receptor beta chains derived from one specimen sequenced in a study of blood T cell repertoires in COVID-19 (dated by TCRdb to about 2020). Library construction relied on the immunoSEQ multiplex PCR assay. The clones in this table, taken by TCRdb from immuneACCESS, are in-frame only. Not every clone is retained; where verified, under half of the shortfall comes from an unresolved V gene, and the cause of the rest is unknown. For this sample there are some 130,000 clones; roughly 88% appear just once. The ten biggest clones cover around a tenth of the sample. Material: peripheral blood. All receptors come from a man aged 50 to 60 with acute or convalescent COVID-19.

The chain employs TRBV19 and TRBJ1-1; TRBD1 aligns across 12 bases. From germline, CDR1 is LNHDA and CDR2 SQIVND (reference sequence). The J segment lost 5 bases and the V segment lost 7 bases, leaving 17 bases of the junction unmatched. The CDR3 sequence is 18 residues long. The CDR3 DNA is TGTGCCAGTACGGGTCTAGTAGGGGACAGGGGGCTGGGAACTGAAGCTTTCTTT. It encodes CASTGLVGDRGLGTEAFF.

J is TRBJ1-1 and V is TRBV5-1, with 7 nucleotides matching TRBD1. The CDR3 spans 15 residues. Germline V gene sequence: CDR1 SGHRS, CDR2 YFSETQ. V lost 2 bases, J lost 2 bases, and 6 bases stayed unmatched. The CDR3 spells CASSFTGAGNTEAFF. CDR3 bases: TGCGCCAGCAGCTTTACAGGGGCCGGAAACACTGAAGCTTTCTTT.

The chain's CDR3 is CASSLIRTHQPQHF. DNA of the CDR3: TGTGCCAGCAGTTTAATCAGGACACATCAGCCCCAGCATTTT. The gene calls are TRBV28 and TRBJ1-5, with D perhaps matching TRBD1 (5 bases). The germline V and J ends were trimmed by 2 bases and 5 bases, with 10 bases remaining between them. The CDR3 is made up of 14 amino acids. The germline CDR1 and CDR2 sequences are MDHEN and SYDVKM.

The chain links TRBV7-2 to TRBJ1-5, with D possibly matching TRBD1 (6 bases). Germline CDR1 and CDR2: SGHTA and FQGNSA. This CDR3 is built from 15 residues. The V end lost 2 bases, the J end lost 8 bases, and 16 bases lay between the germline ends. The CDR3 nucleotides are TGTGCCAGCAGCTTACAGGGGCCGGGCCGGGAGCCCCAGCATTTT. Residues: CASSLQGPGREPQHF.

The rearrangement uses TRBV28 and TRBJ1-1, with a weak D call TRBD1 (6 bases). The CDR3 is made up of 12 amino acids. Germline loops: CDR1 MDHEN, CDR2 SYDVKM. The ends were cut back, 4 bases at V and 11 bases at J, with 14 bases in the middle. In DNA, the CDR3 is TGTGCCAGCAGTTATGGACAGACGATGGCTTTCTTT. Translation: CASSYGQTMAFF. Together with reference TRBV28 and TRBJ1-1, the CDR3 gives the full variable domain: DVKVTQSSRYLVKRTGEKVFLECVQDMDHENMFWYRQDPGLGLRLIYFSYDVKMKEKGDIPEGYSVSREKKERFSLILESASTNQTSMYLCASSYGQTMAFFGQGTRLTVV.

The chain recombines TRBV9 with TRBJ2-1; TRBD2 matches 11 bases. Losses at the gene ends were 3 bases for V and 3 bases for J; bases not matched to a gene: 2. The CDR3 covers 15 residues. CDR1 and CDR2 from the germline V gene are SGDLS and YYNGEE. The CDR3 is CASSEGLAGYNEQFF. As DNA, the CDR3 is TGTGCCAGCAGCGAAGGACTAGCGGGCTACAATGAGCAGTTCTTC.

The rearrangement joins TRBV27 to TRBJ2-3, with 12 bases matching TRBD2. The CDR3 contains 18 residues. Losses at the gene ends were 4 bases for V and 1 base for J; bases not matched to a gene: 9. Germline lookup yields CDR1 MNHEY and CDR2 SMNVEV (reference sequence). Here the CDR3 reads CASSSWTSGAWGTDTQYF. DNA for the CDR3: TGTGCCAGCAGTTCCTGGACTAGCGGGGCTTGGGGCACAGATACGCAGTATTTT.

The V and J genes are TRBV2 and TRBJ2-7; TRBD2 is a possible D gene (5 bases). The CDR3 sequence is 13 residues long. Germline V gene data show CDR1 as SNHLY and CDR2 as FYNNEI. V was shortened by 6 bases and J by 6 bases, with 15 bases between the two germline ends. The CDR3 sequence is CASSGEGVGEQYF. Written as DNA, the CDR3 is TGTGCCAGCAGCGGCGAGGGCGTGGGCGAGCAGTACTTC.

The chain uses TRBV5-1 and TRBJ1-5; 8 bases agree with TRBD1. Germline CDR1 SGHRS, CDR2 YFSETQ. V shed 4 bases, J shed 6 bases, and the junction held 12 bases outside the gene matches. The CDR3 runs to 16 residues. The CDR3 protein is CASSPSGQGTGQPQHF. CDR3 in DNA: TGCGCCAGCAGCCCCTCCGGACAGGGCACGGGTCAGCCCCAGCATTTT. Looking up the rest from reference TRBV5-1 and TRBJ1-5 gives the full variable domain: KAGVTQTPRYLIKTRGQQVTLSCSPISGHRSVSWYQQTPGQGLQFLFEYFSETQRNKGNFPGRFSGRQFSNSRSEMNVSTLELGDSALYLCASSPSGQGTGQPQHFGDGTRLSIL.

The genes are TRBV28 and TRBJ1-2; TRBD1 matches at 9 bases. This CDR3 has 15 amino acids. V lost 3 bases to trimming and J lost 2 bases; unmatched junction nucleotides: 4. Germline CDR1 reads MDHEN; CDR2 reads SYDVKM. The CDR3 spells CASSFPGTGNYGYTF. The CDR3 region has the DNA TGTGCCAGCAGTTTCCCCGGGACAGGGAACTATGGCTACACCTTC.

The chain combines TRBV9 with TRBJ2-7; 8 nucleotides line up with TRBD2. CDR1 is SGDLS, CDR2 YYNGEE, per germline. This CDR3 comprises 14 residues. J was trimmed by 3 bases and V by 1 base; bases with no gene match: 3. CDR3 nucleotides: TGTGCCAGCAGCGTAACTAGCGGAAACTACGAGCAGTACTTC. This encodes CASSVTSGNYEQYF.

The gene calls are TRBV5-8 and TRBJ1-6; a weak D match, TRBD1 (5 bases). Germline V gene lookup returns CDR1 SGHTS and CDR2 YDEGEE. This CDR3 spans 15 amino acids. The ends were cut back, 4 bases at V and 9 bases at J, with 17 bases in the middle. The DNA for the CDR3 is TGTGCCAGCAGCGTAGGACAAGGTTTCCCTTCACCCCTCCACTTT. Protein: CASSVGQGFPSPLHF.

The genes are TRBV19 and TRBJ1-2; possible D gene TRBD1, 6 bases. V was shortened by 8 bases and J by 0 bases, with 13 bases between the two germline ends. This CDR3 contains 14 residues. Germline V CDR1 and CDR2: LNHDA, SQIVND (reference sequence). The CDR3 protein is CASRGAAPNYGYTF. The DNA of the CDR3 is TGTGCCAGTCGGGGGGCAGCACCTAACTATGGCTACACCTTC.

The chain combines TRBV5-1 with TRBJ2-7; TRBD2 matches 12 bases. The ends lost 4 bases at V and 2 bases at J; junction bases unmatched: 10. Germline values: CDR1 SGHRS, CDR2 YFSETQ. The CDR3 runs to 17 residues. The CDR3, as DNA: TGCGCCAGCAGCGTTGGACTAGCGGGATCTGGGCCCTACGAGCAGTACTTC. As protein: CASSVGLAGSGPYEQYF. Complete variable domain (other parts from reference TRBV5-1 and TRBJ2-7): KAGVTQTPRYLIKTRGQQVTLSCSPISGHRSVSWYQQTPGQGLQFLFEYFSETQRNKGNFPGRFSGRQFSNSRSEMNVSTLELGDSALYLCASSVGLAGSGPYEQYFGPGTRLTVT.

The J gene is TRBJ1-1, the V gene TRBV10-1; 7 bases are shared with TRBD1. The CDR3 spans 13 residues. V dropped 8 bases and J dropped 1; count of bases not matched to a gene: 4. Looked up from germline, CDR1 is WNHNN and CDR2 is SYGVQD (reference sequence). CDR3: CASSGGSNTEAFF. The CDR3, as DNA: TGCGCCAGCTCAGGGGGATCGAACACTGAAGCTTTCTTT.

Only one count was recorded for this clone. The chain has TRBV5-1 and TRBJ1-4; D is possibly TRBD1 (6 bases). Germline V lookup: CDR1 SGHRS, CDR2 YFSETQ. V lost 2 bases and J 8 bases, leaving 13 bases between the germline ends. The CDR3 loop spans 14 amino acids. CDR3 sequence (DNA): TGCGCCAGCAGCTTCGGGGGGCAGAGAGAAAAACTGTTTTTT. Its translation is CASSFGGQREKLFF. Supplemented by reference TRBV5-1 and TRBJ1-4, the full variable domain reads KAGVTQTPRYLIKTRGQQVTLSCSPISGHRSVSWYQQTPGQGLQFLFEYFSETQRNKGNFPGRFSGRQFSNSRSEMNVSTLELGDSALYLCASSFGGQREKLFFGSGTQLSVL.

The chain uses TRBV29-1 and TRBJ1-1; D not certain. The germline V gene has CDR1 SQVTM and CDR2 ANQGSEA. This CDR3 is 13 amino acids long. Deletions cut 4 bases from V and 1 base from J, with 10 bases between. In DNA form, the CDR3 reads TGCAGCGTTGTTGTACAGACGAACACTGAAGCTTTCTTT. Its translation is CSVVVQTNTEAFF.

The rearrangement joins TRBV20-1 to TRBJ2-2; 8 bases are a match to TRBD2. The CDR3 loop spans 15 amino acids. Trimming at V came to 3 bases and at J to 2 bases, leaving 5 bases not matched to a gene. CDR1 is DFQATT, CDR2 SNEGSKA, per germline (reference sequence). The CDR3 loop is CSASKAGANTGELFF. As DNA, the CDR3 is TGCAGTGCTAGTAAAGCGGGGGCAAACACCGGGGAGCTGTTTTTT.

J is TRBJ1-1 and V is TRBV2, with 9 bases matching TRBD1. Germline-derived CDR1 and CDR2 are SNHLY and FYNNEI. With 6 bases clipped from V and 11 bases from J, the junction kept 4 bases outside the gene matches. The CDR3 extends over 11 amino acids. The CDR3 coding sequence is TGTGCCAGCAGATTACAGGGGGCGGCTTTCTTT. Its translation is CASRLQGAAFF.

The chain joins TRBV7-9 to TRBJ1-5; D may be TRBD1 (5 bases). V lost 5 bases and J 4 bases, leaving 15 bases between the germline ends. Germline V gene data show CDR1 as SEHNR and CDR2 as FQNEAQ (reference sequence). This CDR3 is built from 15 residues. The chain's CDR3 is CASSLVGGANQPQHF. In DNA, the CDR3 is TGTGCCAGCAGCCTGGTCGGGGGAGCAAATCAGCCCCAGCATTTT.